These T cell receptor beta chains were read from a single sample in a study of cytomegalovirus exposure and HLA in healthy donors. Libraries were prepared by immunoSEQ multiplex PCR; TCRdb keeps only in-frame clonotypes and omits some of them. This table holds some 130,000 clones, about 66% found once. The source material was PBMCs. The receptor set was obtained from a man aged 25 to 45 in good health and CMV-seropositive. CDR3s include the opening cysteine and the closing phenylalanine or tryptophan. The order of the fields is V gene, clone size, CDR3 protein. Clone size is shown for a subset of rows, as once, few, many or a class of expanded clone.

TRBV9 . CASSRDENYGYTF
TRBV19 . CATSQQVLGNQPQHF
TRBV4-3 once CASSRDGQGFNEQYF
TRBV29-1 once CSLGRSYNEQFF
TRBV6-5 . CASSTIAVGPDTQYF
TRBV7-6 . CASSLLTSGLADTQYF
TRBV5-1 . CASSLVWGVLSPLHF
TRBV28 . CASSSQDRANTEAFF
TRBV19 few CASSIVGGKTQYF
TRBV10-2 . CASSESVWTSVGSYEQYF
TRBV5-1 . CASSFGPLGGNSYEQYF
TRBV27 . CASSWGAGGPHEQYF
TRBV4-3 . CASSQNAASSTDTQYF
TRBV7-9 once CASSLVAGTGLFYEQYF
TRBV13 . CASSHAGGGERYEQYF
TRBV2 . CASSPFSGDNTGELFF
TRBV6-6 . CASGVPRTGGYEQYF
TRBV7-9 . CASSYWTGPSSYNEQFF
TRBV11-1 few CASSFTGTSPRHEQFF